The rows below give T cell receptor beta chains drawn from one sample of a study of beta chain features in type 1 diabetes. The method was immunoSEQ multiplex PCR; TCRdb's version includes in-frame clones alone and lacks a portion of them. The data hold 500,000 to 650,000 clones, with roughly 12% observed a single time. Material: naive CD4+ T cells from blood. The receptor set was obtained from a young man with type 1 diabetes. Each CDR3 is given with its conserved first and last residue. D genes are given only for firm matches. Where a row states a size, it is once, few, many or the class of an expanded clone; other rows omit it.

>TRBJ1-2|TRBV6-5|TRBD1|NA
TGTGCCAGCAGGCCGACAGGGAACGGCTACACCTTC
CASRPTGNGYTF
>TRBJ2-2|TRBV2|NA|few
TGTGCCAGCAGTGTCTACCCGAACACCGGGGAGCTGTTTTTT
CASSVYPNTGELFF
>TRBJ1-5|TRBV19|NA|few
TGTGCCAGTAGTATAGACCGACAGACCCCGATTAATAGCAATCAGCCCCAGCATTTT
CASSIDRQTPINSNQPQHF
>TRBJ2-3|TRBV5-1|TRBD2|few
TGCGCCAGCAGCGCGCCGTCTAGCGGGGCACGCACAGATACGCAGTATTTT
CASSAPSSGARTDTQYF
>TRBJ2-5|TRBV11-2|NA|NA
TGTGCCAGCAGCTTAGCGGAGACCCAGTACTTC
CASSLAETQYF
>TRBJ2-2|TRBV11-2|NA|few
TGTGCCAGCAGCACACGATCGCAGCGACCCTACTCTCAGGCCGGGGAGCTGTTTTTT
CASSTRSQRPYSQAGELFF
>TRBJ1-4|TRBV19|TRBD1|NA
TGTGCCAGTAGTCAGGGGGCCCAAACTAATGAAAAACTGTTTTTT
CASSQGAQTNEKLFF
>TRBJ2-7|TRBV7-2|NA|NA
TGTGCCAGCAGCTTCCTCAGGGGTCCACCCGACGAGCAGTACTTC
CASSFLRGPPDEQYF
>TRBJ2-1|TRBV2|TRBD1|few
TGTGCCAGCAGTGAGTTTTGGACAGGGGCAAATGAACAGTTCTTC
CASSEFWTGANEQFF
>TRBJ2-7|TRBV6-5|NA|NA
TGTGCCTCCAGGAATAGGGCGCACAGCTCCTACGAGCAGTACTTC
CASRNRAHSSYEQYF
>TRBJ2-3|TRBV5-1|TRBD2|NA
TGCGCCAGCAGCTCGGGACTAGCGGGGGGTCATAGCACAGATACGCAGTATTTT
CASSSGLAGGHSTDTQYF
>TRBJ2-1|TRBV6-5|NA|few
TGTGCCAGCAGCGCACGAGGCAATGAGCAGTTCTTC
CASSARGNEQFF
>TRBJ2-1|TRBV7-9|NA|NA
TGTGCCAGCAGCTCCGATTCCCCTTATAGCGAGCAGTTCTTC
CASSSDSPYSEQFF
>TRBJ2-5|TRBV7-6|TRBD2|NA
TGTGCCAGCAGCTTAGATCGGGAGCGGGGGGGCCAAGAGACCCAGTACTTC
CASSLDRERGGQETQYF
>TRBJ2-1|TRBV15|TRBD1|NA
TGTGCCACCAGCCCCAAGGGCACAGGGGGCCATGAGCAGTTCTTC
CATSPKGTGGHEQFF
>TRBJ2-1|TRBV19|TRBD1|NA
TGTGCCAGTAAAGTCCGGACAGGTGAGCAGTTCTTC
CASKVRTGEQFF
>TRBJ2-3|TRBV7-2|NA|NA
TGTGCCAGCAGCTTAGCATCAGACGGGGATACGCAGTATTTT
CASSLASDGDTQYF
>TRBJ2-1|TRBV19|NA|NA
TGTGCCAGTAGTGCTTCGGGAATCTCCTACAATGAGCAGTTCTTC
CASSASGISYNEQFF
>TRBJ2-7|TRBV7-2|TRBD1|few
TGTGCCAGCAGCGGACAGGGTTTGCCCTACGAGCAGTACTTC
CASSGQGLPYEQYF
>TRBJ1-1|TRBV2|NA|NA
TGTGCCAGCAGCAAACAGGGAAACACTGAAGCTTTCTTT
CASSKQGNTEAFF
>TRBJ2-6|TRBV30|NA|few
TGTGCCTGGATTCGAGGTGTCAGGACAGCTGGGGCCAACGTCCTGACTTTC
CAWIRGVRTAGANVLTF
>TRBJ2-3|TRBV11-3|TRBD2|NA
TGTGCCAGCAGCCTAGGACTAGCGCCAGATACGCAGTATTTT
CASSLGLAPDTQYF
>TRBJ1-3|TRBV29-1|NA|few
TGCAGCGTTGTAGTCTCTGGAAACACCATATATTTT
CSVVVSGNTIYF
>TRBJ2-3|TRBV5-4|TRBD2|NA
TGTGCCAGCAGCTTCAGACTAGCGGGGGTCACAGATACGCAGTATTTT
CASSFRLAGVTDTQYF
>TRBJ2-7|TRBV29-1|TRBD2|few
TGCAGCGTTCAAACCCCGGGACTAGCGGTCGACGAGCAGTACTTC
CSVQTPGLAVDEQYF
>TRBJ1-2|TRBV7-2|TRBD1|few
TGTGCCAGCAGCCCCTCGACAGGGGGCTCGACGGACTATGGCTACACCTTC
CASSPSTGGSTDYGYTF
>TRBJ2-2|TRBV19|NA|few
TGTGCCAGTAGTATAGGTGGAACAGTTGTCGGGGAGCTGTTTTTT
CASSIGGTVVGELFF
>TRBJ1-1|TRBV7-2|NA|few
TGTGCCAGCAGCTTAGGGGTGGGGAACACTGAAGCTTTCTTT
CASSLGVGNTEAFF
>TRBJ2-5|TRBV6-4|TRBD2|NA
TGTGCCAGCGGGGGGGAAGAGACCCAGTACTTC
CASGGEETQYF
>TRBJ1-5|TRBV6-6|TRBD1|NA
TGTGCCAGCAGTCCCCGGACAGGAGGCAATCAGCCCCAGCATTTT
CASSPRTGGNQPQHF
>TRBJ1-5|TRBV28|NA|NA
TGTGCCAGCAGTCCCCCAGTCAAGCCCCAGCATTTT
CASSPPVKPQHF
>TRBJ1-2|TRBV18|TRBD1|NA
TGTGCCAGCTCACAGGGACAGAACTATGGCTACACCTTC
CASSQGQNYGYTF
>TRBJ1-2|TRBV27|TRBD1|few
TGTGCCAGCAGTTTACAGGGGGCTGCTAACTATGGCTACACCTTC
CASSLQGAANYGYTF
>TRBJ2-5|TRBV6-5|TRBD1|few
TGTGCCAGCAGTTACGAGGGACAGGTGGGAGAGACCCAGTACTTC
CASSYEGQVGETQYF
>TRBJ2-5|TRBV6-5|NA|few
TGTGCCAGCAGTTACTCGAACGCGAACCGGGAGACCCAGTACTTC
CASSYSNANRETQYF
>TRBJ2-3|TRBV2|TRBD1|few
TGTGCCAGCAGCGCACCGGGACAGGGGGGAAATACGCAGTATTTT
CASSAPGQGGNTQYF
>TRBJ2-6|TRBV4-3|NA|NA
TGCGCCAGCAGCCAAGAGGGGAGCAGTACCTCTGGGGCCAACGTCCTGACTTTC
CASSQEGSSTSGANVLTF
>TRBJ2-2|TRBV7-9|NA|NA
TGTGCCAGCAGCTTATCCCAGTGGGGGAACACCGGGGAGCTGTTTTTT
CASSLSQWGNTGELFF
>TRBJ1-4|TRBV28|TRBD1|few
TGTGCCAGCAGTTCGGGACAGCTGAATGAAAAACTGTTTTTT
CASSSGQLNEKLFF
>TRBJ2-7|TRBV7-2|TRBD1|NA
TGTGCCAGCAGCACTTCAGGGGGCTACGAGCAGTACTTC
CASSTSGGYEQYF
>TRBJ2-3|TRBV7-2|TRBD1|NA
TGTGCCAGCACCCGACAGGGAAGTTCGGATACGCAGTATTTT
CASTRQGSSDTQYF
>TRBJ1-5|TRBV7-2|NA|few
TGTGCCAGCAGCTGGGGGGGCTTAGGCAATCAGCCCCAGCATTTT
CASSWGGLGNQPQHF
>TRBJ2-5|TRBV11-3|NA|NA
TGTGCCAGCAGCTTTACGTCCTCGGAGACCCAGTACTTC
CASSFTSSETQYF
>TRBJ1-3|TRBV9|NA|few
TGTGCCAGCAGCGCGGGCCAGACCACTGGAAACACCATATATTTT
CASSAGQTTGNTIYF
>TRBJ2-1|TRBV25-1|TRBD2|NA
TGTGCCAGCAGTGAGCCTACTAGCGGGAACCCCAATGAGCAGTTCTTC
CASSEPTSGNPNEQFF
>TRBJ1-2|TRBV7-2|TRBD1|few
TGTGCCAGCAGCTTCCCGGGACAGGGTAGCTATGGCTACACCTTC
CASSFPGQGSYGYTF
>TRBJ2-5|TRBV9|NA|NA
TGTGCCAGCAGCGCCTTCGGGAGACAAGAGACCCAGTACTTC
CASSAFGRQETQYF
>TRBJ2-2|TRBV7-9|NA|few
TGTGCCAGCAGCTCAAACTCGGTGGGCACCGGGGAGCTGTTTTTT
CASSSNSVGTGELFF
>TRBJ2-7|TRBV2|NA|NA
TGTGCCAGCGGGGCAGCCCTGGGGTACGAGCAGTACTTC
CASGAALGYEQYF
>TRBJ1-2|TRBV7-9|TRBD1|NA
TGTGCCAGCAGCTTAGCTGCGGGACAGGGCAACACCTTC
CASSLAAGQGNTF
>TRBJ2-5|TRBV7-2|NA|few
TGTGCCAGCAGCTTTCCGGGCCTCCAAGAGACCCAGTACTTC
CASSFPGLQETQYF
>TRBJ1-4|TRBV5-4|TRBD1|NA
TGTGCCAGCAGCTTGAAGGGGACAGAGGAAAAACTGTTTTTT
CASSLKGTEEKLFF
>TRBJ2-1|TRBV9|NA|few
TGTGCCAGCAGCGTAGCGGACATCTATGAGCAGTTCTTC
CASSVADIYEQFF
>TRBJ2-2|TRBV28|TRBD2|NA
TGTGCCAGCAGACTAGCGGAGTCGGAGCTGTTTTTT
CASRLAESELFF
>TRBJ1-4|TRBV14|NA|few
TGTGCCAGCAGCCTAGGGCTTACTAATGAAAAACTGTTTTTT
CASSLGLTNEKLFF
>TRBJ2-5|TRBV9|NA|NA
TGTGCCAGCAGCGTAGGGGGGTTTCAGGAAGAGACCCAGTACTTC
CASSVGGFQEETQYF
>TRBJ2-2|TRBV2|TRBD1|few
TGTGCCAGCAGCGCCGGACAGGGGGACACCGGGGAGCTGTTTTTT
CASSAGQGDTGELFF